The 32 T cell receptor beta chains below come from one sample, sequenced in a study of graft-versus-host responses after intestinal transplantation. Their antigens remain unidentified. Sequencing was performed with immunoSEQ multiplex PCR; in TCRdb, only in-frame clones are kept and a portion is missing. The table shows around 120,000 clones, with roughly 95% occurring only once. Specimen: unstimulated CD8+ T cells sorted from spleen or lymph node cells, collected before intestinal transplant. The receptors were sampled from a human donor who received an intestinal transplant.

The chain employs TRBV7-9 and TRBJ2-7; TRBD1 agrees at 7 bases. The J segment lost 2 bases and the V segment lost 5 bases, leaving 15 bases of the junction unmatched. The length of the CDR3 is 17 residues. CDR1 and CDR2 (germline): SEHNR, FQNEAQ (reference sequence). The CDR3 is CASSTRFGRGRPYEQYF. CDR3 DNA sequence: TGTGCCAGCAGCACCCGATTTGGTAGGGGGCGCCCCTACGAGCAGTACTTC.

The chain links TRBV6-5 to TRBJ2-7; the match to TRBD1 covers 7 bases. Trimming cost V 3 bases and J 2 bases; bases outside gene matches: 7. The CDR3 spans 15 residues. Per germline, CDR1 MNHEY and CDR2 SVGAGI. The CDR3 region has the DNA TGTGCCAGCAGTTATGGACAGGTTGGGGCCTACGAGCAGTACTTC. Residues: CASSYGQVGAYEQYF.

DNA of the CDR3: TGCGCCAGCAGCTTGGATGGCGGGTACTACAATGAGCAGTTCTTC. Encoded protein: CASSLDGGYYNEQFF. The chain couples TRBV5-1 to TRBJ2-1; maybe TRBD2 (5 bases). The CDR3 sequence is 15 residues long. V lost 0 bases, J lost 3 bases, and 10 bases lay in between. The germline V gene encodes CDR1 SGHRS and CDR2 YFSETQ. The whole variable domain, filled in from reference TRBV5-1 and TRBJ2-1, reads KAGVTQTPRYLIKTRGQQVTLSCSPISGHRSVSWYQQTPGQGLQFLFEYFSETQRNKGNFPGRFSGRQFSNSRSEMNVSTLELGDSALYLCASSLDGGYYNEQFFGPGTRLTVL.

The genes are TRBV30 and TRBJ2-7; D is ambiguous. The V gene's germline CDR1 is GTSNPN and CDR2 SVGIG (reference sequence). V lost 0 bases and J lost 5, with 14 bases in between. There are 14 residues in the CDR3. The CDR3 DNA is TGTGCCTGGAGTGTTCCAAGGGAATCGGACGAGCAGTACTTC. Amino acids: CAWSVPRESDEQYF. Variable domain in full (rest from reference TRBV30 and TRBJ2-7): SQTIHQWPATLVQPVGSPLSLECTVEGTSNPNLYWYRQAAGRGLQLLFYSVGIGQISSEVPQNLSASRPQDRQFILSSKKLLLSDSGFYLCAWSVPRESDEQYFGPGTRLTVT.

The V gene is TRBV29-1, the J gene TRBJ1-2; tentative D call: TRBD1 (6 bases). The CDR3 extends over 12 amino acids. CDR1 and CDR2 (germline): SQVTM, ANQGSEA. V was cut by 1 base and J by 8 bases, with 11 bases left in between. Here the CDR3 DNA reads TGCAGCGTTGAAGGGTCAGGGGAGGGCTACACCTTC. Residues: CSVEGSGEGYTF.

This rearrangement joins TRBV14 to TRBJ2-7; TRBD2 matches 8 bases. The length of the CDR3 is 17 residues. The V and J ends lost 1 base and 9 bases, in that order; junction bases with no gene match: 17. Germline V gene data show CDR1 as SGHDN and CDR2 as FVKESK. The CDR3 sequence: CASSQVAGTRTTAGQYF. The CDR3 region has the DNA TGTGCCAGCAGCCAAGTGGCCGGGACTAGGACTACCGCGGGGCAGTACTTC.

This chain links TRBV7-8 with TRBJ2-5; 11 bases fit TRBD1. The DNA end favors TRBJ2-7, so the J call may be wrong. The CDR3 is 16 amino acids. Germline assignment: CDR1 SGHVS and CDR2 FQNEAQ. The CDR3 region is CASSSGLGQGENEQYF. Written as DNA, the CDR3 is TGTGCCAGCAGTTCCGGGTTGGGACAGGGGGAAAACGAGCAGTACTTC.

The V call is TRBV27, the J call TRBJ2-6, with a possible D match to TRBD1 (6 bases). The CDR3 extends over 18 amino acids. Germline CDR1 is MNHEY and CDR2 is SMNVEV (reference sequence). The V end was cut by 10 bases, the J end by 0 bases, with 22 bases between. The CDR3 reads CATMKAHRVHSGANVLTF. The CDR3 DNA sequence: TGTGCCACTATGAAAGCCCACAGGGTTCACTCTGGGGCCAACGTCCTGACTTTC.

The CDR3 here is CASSQGDIGYGYTF. The CDR3, as DNA: TGCGCCAGCAGCCAAGGGGACATCGGCTATGGCTACACCTTC. The chain has TRBV4-3 and TRBJ1-2, with D possibly TRBD1 on 6 matching bases. This CDR3 has 14 residues. Germline V gives CDR1 LGHNA, CDR2 YSLEER. Trimming pared 1 base from V and 4 bases from J, leaving 10 bases between.

This clone was recorded only once. The chain is built from TRBV5-8 and TRBJ1-2; unclear D gene. This CDR3 has 9 amino acids. Trimming removed 9 bases from V and 6 bases from J, with 6 bases in between. In germline, CDR1 is SGHTS, CDR2 YDEGEE. CDR3 amino acids: CATKHGYTF. CDR3 nucleotides: TGTGCCACGAAGCATGGCTACACCTTC. Together with reference TRBV5-8 and TRBJ1-2, the CDR3 gives the full variable domain: EAGVTQSPTHLIKTRGQQATLRCSPISGHTSVYWYQQALGLGLQFLLWYDEGEERNRGNFPPRFSGRQFPNYSSELNVNALELEDSALYLCATKHGYTFGSGTRLTVV.

CDR3 loop: CASSEELSSGNTIYF. DNA of the CDR3: TGTGCCAGCAGTGAAGAATTATCCTCTGGAAACACCATATATTTT. The chain recombines TRBV6-1 with TRBJ1-3; D gene ambiguous. CDR3 length: 15 amino acids. Germline V gene lookup returns CDR1 MNHNS and CDR2 SASEGT. V was shortened by 1 base and J by 0 bases, with 7 bases between the two germline ends.

V is TRBV7-9 and J is TRBJ2-7; D is unclear. From germline, CDR1 is SEHNR and CDR2 FQNEAQ (reference sequence). CDR3 length: 12 amino acids. V lost 3 bases and J lost 9, with 12 bases in between. The CDR3 coding sequence is TGTGCCAGCAGCTTCTCGGACGACGGGCAGTACTTC. It specifies CASSFSDDGQYF.

This clone showed up just once. The rearrangement links TRBV19 to TRBJ2-7; a weak D match, TRBD2 (6 bases). The length of the CDR3 is 13 residues. The germline CDR1 and CDR2 sequences are LNHDA and SQIVND (reference sequence). V was shortened by 5 bases and J by 5 bases, with 13 bases between the two germline ends. CDR3 protein: CASSLGTGDEQYF. In DNA, the CDR3 is TGTGCCAGTAGTCTAGGAACGGGGGACGAGCAGTACTTC.

This rearrangement joins TRBV2 to TRBJ2-7; D is ambiguous. V lost 6 bases and J lost 1, with 10 bases in between. CDR1 is SNHLY, CDR2 FYNNEI, per germline. This CDR3 spans 13 amino acids. CDR3 sequence (DNA): TGTGCCAGCAGCTTAGGCCCGTCCTACGAGCAGTACTTC. Its protein is CASSLGPSYEQYF.

This rearrangement joins TRBV18 to TRBJ2-1; D is possibly TRBD1 (6 bases). CDR3 length equals 16 residues. Germline-derived CDR1 and CDR2 are KGHSH and LQKENI. V lost 5 bases and J 4 bases, leaving 18 bases between the germline ends. CDR3 amino acids: CASSEGQSQGYNEQFF. Written as DNA, the CDR3 is TGTGCCAGCTCAGAAGGACAGTCTCAGGGGTACAATGAGCAGTTCTTC.

This rearrangement joins TRBV5-4 to TRBJ1-2; no clear D. CDR1 and CDR2 (germline): SGHNT, YYREEE (reference sequence). There are 11 residues in the CDR3. Trimming shortened V by 7 bases and J by 5 bases, and 9 bases separated the two germline ends. For the CDR3, the DNA is TGTGCCAGCTCCACGGGGTATGGCTACACCTTC. It is translated as CASSTGYGYTF.

V is TRBV6-5 and J is TRBJ1-2, with 8 bases fitting TRBD1. Germline V CDR1 and CDR2: MNHEY, SVGAGI. The V gene end was trimmed by 0 bases and the J gene end by 2 bases; junction bases not matched to a gene: 5. The CDR3 sequence is 16 residues long. The CDR3 nucleotides are TGTGCCAGCAGTTACTCGGGACAGGAGCTAAACTATGGCTACACCTTC. Translating it yields CASSYSGQELNYGYTF.

The CDR3 DNA is TGTGCCAGCACCCTGAAGGGGGGGCGCAATCAGCCCCAGCATTTT. Protein: CASTLKGGRNQPQHF. The V gene is TRBV6-5, the J gene TRBJ1-5; D may be TRBD1 (6 bases). V lost 7 bases, J lost 2 bases, and 15 bases lay in between. Germline CDR1 and CDR2: MNHEY and SVGAGI. This CDR3 spans 15 amino acids.

The chain recombines TRBV28 with TRBJ1-5, with 12 bases identical to TRBD1. CDR3 length: 15 residues. From germline, CDR1 is MDHEN and CDR2 SYDVKM. The ends lost 5 bases at V and 6 bases at J; junction bases unmatched: 5. The CDR3 nucleotides are TGTGCCAGCAGTCGGGACAGGGGGCTCGGTCAGCCCCAGCATTTT. It is translated as CASSRDRGLGQPQHF.

Comment on this clone: Other nucleotide sequences from this sample produce the same CDR3. The chain has TRBV7-2 and TRBJ2-7; 8 nucleotides agree with TRBD1. The germline V gene has CDR1 SGHTA and CDR2 FQGNSA. The CDR3 sequence is 14 residues long. V shed 5 bases, J shed 3 bases, and the junction held 6 bases outside the gene matches. CDR3 sequence (DNA): TGTGCCAGCAGCCCCGGGACAGGTGGCTACGAGCAGTACTTC. Translation gives CASSPGTGGYEQYF.

This rearrangement joins TRBV5-4 to TRBJ1-1; D not resolved. This CDR3 has 13 residues. The V end was cut by 1 base, the J end by 8 bases, with 12 bases between. Germline CDR1 reads SGHNT; CDR2 reads YYREEE (reference sequence). CDR3 protein: CASSLMGSEEAFF. The CDR3 DNA reads TGTGCCAGCAGCTTGATGGGCAGCGAGGAAGCTTTCTTT.

The V and J genes are TRBV6-5 and TRBJ2-7; D is unclear. V lost 0 bases to trimming and J lost 2 bases, with 11 bases between them. This CDR3 comprises 15 residues. Germline CDR1 is MNHEY and CDR2 is SVGAGI. CDR3 region: CASSYSIPGPYEQYF. DNA for the CDR3: TGTGCCAGCAGTTACTCGATACCTGGGCCCTACGAGCAGTACTTC.

V gene TRBV28 combines with J gene TRBJ2-1; D call uncertain. With 7 bases removed from V and 1 base from J, the gap between germline ends came to 14 bases. Germline V lookup: CDR1 MDHEN, CDR2 SYDVKM. The CDR3 is made up of 15 amino acids. The chain's CDR3 is CASTLLAASYNEQFF. CDR3 DNA: TGTGCCAGCACCCTCCTGGCTGCTTCCTACAATGAGCAGTTCTTC.

The J gene is TRBJ1-6, the V gene TRBV28, with 7 bases aligning to TRBD1. Trimming cost V 7 bases and J 7 bases; bases outside gene matches: 13. CDR1 is MDHEN, CDR2 SYDVKM, per germline. The CDR3 contains 16 residues. DNA for the CDR3: TGTGCCAGCACCTTTGAGGCAGGGGGTCCCAATTCACCCCTCCACTTT. As protein: CASTFEAGGPNSPLHF.

CDR3 sequence: CASSYDTGGNTIYF. The CDR3, as DNA: TGTGCCAGCAGTTACGACACGGGCGGAAACACCATATATTTT. The chain joins TRBV6-5 to TRBJ1-3; D call uncertain. The CDR3 covers 14 residues. V lost 2 bases and J 4 bases, leaving 9 bases between the germline ends. CDR1 is MNHEY and CDR2 is SVGAGI in the germline V gene.

The chain has TRBV10-2 and TRBJ2-2; TRBD1 might be the D (6 bases). Germline CDR1 is WSHSY and CDR2 is SAAADI. The V gene lost 1 base and the J gene lost 9 bases, with 9 bases spanning the gap. CDR3 length: 13 amino acids. The CDR3 sequence is CASSELRGRELFF. The CDR3 bases are TGCGCCAGCAGTGAGTTAAGGGGGAGGGAGCTGTTTTTT.

The rearrangement joins TRBV7-9 to TRBJ2-7; TRBD1 agrees at 7 bases. The CDR3 sequence is 16 residues long. The V segment lost 4 bases and the J segment 0 bases; nucleotides outside the gene matches: 9. Germline CDR1 SEHNR, CDR2 FQNEAQ (reference sequence). The CDR3 nucleotides read TGTGCCAGCAGCTCCCCCGGGACAGCTAGCTCCTACGAGCAGTACTTC. It codes for CASSSPGTASSYEQYF.

V is TRBV4-1 and J is TRBJ2-1; D unresolved. Germline V CDR1 and CDR2: MGHRA, YSYEKL. V lost 2 bases to trimming and J lost 8 bases, with 13 bases between them. This CDR3 contains 14 residues. CDR3: CASSQTHSTDEQFF. The DNA of the CDR3 is TGCGCCAGCAGCCAAACCCATAGTACGGATGAGCAGTTCTTC.

V and J are TRBV27 and TRBJ2-3, with a weak D call TRBD2 (6 bases). This CDR3 has 17 residues. Germline V lookup: CDR1 MNHEY, CDR2 SMNVEV (reference sequence). With 7 bases removed from V and 0 bases from J, the gap between germline ends came to 20 bases. Here the CDR3 reads CASMEGRPDYSTDTQYF. The CDR3 DNA is TGTGCCAGCATGGAGGGCAGACCAGATTATAGCACAGATACGCAGTATTTT.

The chain employs TRBV7-8 and TRBJ2-7; TRBD2 agrees at 9 bases. The CDR3 totals 16 residues. CDR1 is SGHVS and CDR2 is FQNEAQ in the germline V gene. V shed 5 bases, J shed 4 bases, and the junction held 12 bases outside the gene matches. The DNA of the CDR3 is TGTGCCAGCAGCCCCGGGGTAGCGGGAGTTAGTTACGAGCAGTACTTC. This encodes CASSPGVAGVSYEQYF.

This chain uses TRBV7-2 with TRBJ2-1; 13 bases align to TRBD2. The CDR3 has 17 residues. With 6 bases clipped from V and 8 bases from J, the junction kept 13 bases outside the gene matches. Germline values: CDR1 SGHTA, CDR2 FQGNSA. The chain's CDR3 is CASSHPRGLAGSDEQFF. The CDR3 DNA is TGTGCCAGCAGTCACCCGAGGGGACTAGCGGGAAGCGATGAGCAGTTCTTC.

The V call is TRBV6-5, the J call TRBJ1-2; maybe TRBD1 (6 bases). The CDR3 is made up of 14 amino acids. V was cut by 7 bases and J by 6 bases, with 18 bases left in between. The germline V gene encodes CDR1 MNHEY and CDR2 SVGAGI. The CDR3, as DNA: TGTGCCAGCACCCAAGGACAGAGCTTGGATGGCTACACCTTC. Translated, it gives CASTQGQSLDGYTF.